What follows is one TCR beta chain and its context. What it recognizes is unknown. The ends were cut back, 1 base at V and 4 bases at J, with 14 bases in the middle. The CDR3 loop spans 15 amino acids. Germline loops: CDR1 SGHTA, CDR2 FQGNSA. Among the donors, all were Caucasian adults who lived in Nashville, Tennessee. The record originates from a study of shared clonotypes between healthy human individuals. Study-level information: Per donor, CD8 memory used one plate, CD8 naive used two, CD4 memory used three and CD4 naive used three.

Sequencing used immunoSEQ multiplex PCR; TCRdb keeps in-frame clones, though not all of them. Counted here are 2,500,000 or so clones, more than 80% occurring once; the ten biggest clones make up over 0.12%. General study points: As a rule, naive subsets had a larger estimated richness than memory subsets.

The material sequenced was naive CD4+ T cells sorted from blood. Subset defined: CD45RA+ positively selected. This TCR derives from a man aged 18 to 29 in good health. This chain uses TRBV7-2 with TRBJ2-7, with D possibly TRBD2 on 5 matching bases. For the CDR3, the DNA is TGTGCCAGCAGCTTAGAAGTCCTCCCGGGGTACGAGCAGTACTTC. Residues: CASSLEVLPGYEQYF.